This T cell receptor (beta chain) came from a study of blood T cell repertoires in COVID-19. Method: immunoSEQ multiplex PCR; TCRdb's copy keeps in-frame clones and lacks some. The data hold about 220,000 clones, with around 80% observed a single time. V was pared by 2 bases and J by 4 bases, with 10 bases of the junction left unmatched. The CDR3 extends over 17 amino acids. Germline CDR1 is MGHRA and CDR2 is YSYEKL. The sequencing sample was made of peripheral blood. The chain recombines TRBV4-1 with TRBJ1-3, with 8 bases matching TRBD1. The clonotype comes from a woman aged 55-75 years who had recovered from COVID-19. As DNA, the CDR3 is TGCGCCAGCAGCCAACCTTTTCAGGGGGCGCGGGGAAACACCATATATTTT. Translated: CASSQPFQGARGNTIYF.